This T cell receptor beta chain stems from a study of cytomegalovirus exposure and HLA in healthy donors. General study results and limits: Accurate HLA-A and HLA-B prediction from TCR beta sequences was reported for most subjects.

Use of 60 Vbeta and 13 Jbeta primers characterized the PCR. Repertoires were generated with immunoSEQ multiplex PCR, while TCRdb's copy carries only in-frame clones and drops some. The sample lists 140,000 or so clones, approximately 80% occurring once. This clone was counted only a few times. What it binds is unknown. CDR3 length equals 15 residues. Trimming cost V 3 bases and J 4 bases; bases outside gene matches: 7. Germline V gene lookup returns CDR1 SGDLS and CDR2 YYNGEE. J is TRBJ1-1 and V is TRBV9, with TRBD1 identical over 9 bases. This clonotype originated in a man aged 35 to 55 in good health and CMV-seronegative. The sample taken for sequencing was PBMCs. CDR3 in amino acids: CASSARTGVPTEAFF. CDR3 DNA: TGTGCCAGCAGCGCCAGGACAGGGGTCCCCACTGAAGCTTTCTTT.